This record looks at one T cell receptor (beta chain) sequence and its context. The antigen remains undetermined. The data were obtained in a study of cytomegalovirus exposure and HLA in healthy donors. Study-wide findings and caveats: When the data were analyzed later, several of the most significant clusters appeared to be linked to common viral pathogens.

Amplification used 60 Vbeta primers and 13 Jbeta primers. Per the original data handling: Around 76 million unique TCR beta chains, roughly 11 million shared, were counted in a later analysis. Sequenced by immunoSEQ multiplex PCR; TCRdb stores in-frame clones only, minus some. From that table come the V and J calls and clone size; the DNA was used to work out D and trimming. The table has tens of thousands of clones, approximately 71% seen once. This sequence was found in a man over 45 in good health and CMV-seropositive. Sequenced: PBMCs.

In nucleotides, the CDR3 is TGCGCCAGCACTGGACAGGGGGTTGAGCAGTTCTTC. The encoded protein is CASTGQGVEQFF. This rearrangement joins TRBV5-1 to TRBJ2-1, with 10 nucleotides matching TRBD1. V was pared by 6 bases and J by 9 bases, with 3 bases of the junction left unmatched. In germline, CDR1 is SGHRS, CDR2 YFSETQ. The CDR3 is made up of 12 amino acids.